Given below is one T cell receptor (beta chain) in context. The sample originates from a study of control samples from healthy donors and cancer patients. Trimming shortened V by 3 bases and J by 0 bases, and 17 bases separated the two germline ends. Germline loops: CDR1 SGHDN, CDR2 FVKESK. The CDR3 has 17 amino acids. The protocol was immunoSEQ multiplex PCR, while the TCRdb copy is restricted to in-frame clones and leaves out a portion. The table shows about 100,000 clones, with about 80% occurring only once. Sequenced material: blood. The receptor was isolated from a man between 18 and 35 years old in good health. This chain connects TRBV14 to TRBJ1-1; unclear D gene. CDR3 bases: TGTGCCAGCAGCCAGTCCCGCTCCACTGACATGAACACTGAAGCTTTCTTT. This encodes CASSQSRSTDMNTEAFF.